The rows below give T cell receptor beta chains drawn from one sample of a study of CD8 T cells in ankylosing spondylitis. TCRdb re-called the 5' RACE reads with MiXCR, one entry per CDR3 protein. The data contain roughly 180,000 distinct CDR3 sequences, around a tenth of them seen just once; the ten biggest clones take up 25% to 30%. Sequencing was performed on blood, either unsorted or a sorted T cell fraction (not recorded which). The receptors originated from a male donor with ankylosing spondylitis or in good health (not recorded which). CDR3s include the opening cysteine and the closing phenylalanine or tryptophan. A D gene is named only where the DNA matches it firmly. Size is omitted from some rows. Given values are once, few, many or a class for expanded clones.

v_gene,abundance,j_gene,d_gene,CDR3nt,CDR3aa
TRBV9,many,TRBJ2-2,-,TGTGCCAGCAGCGTAGCGCTGGGGAAGGCCGGGGAGCTGTTTTTT,CASSVALGKAGELFF
TRBV5-1,-,TRBJ2-2,-,TGCGCCTCGCTCGGGGAACTGAACACCGGGGAGCCGTTTTTT,CASLGELNTGEPFF
TRBV24-1,many,TRBJ2-1,TRBD1,TGTGCCACCAGTGAACAGGGGTGGTTTCGTGAGCAGTTCTTC,CATSEQGWFREQFF
TRBV11-2,-,TRBJ2-7,-,TGTGCCAGCAGCTTTTCTCCAGGGAGCTCCTACGAGCAGTACTTC,CASSFSPGSSYEQYF
TRBV25-1,many,TRBJ2-2,-,TGTGCCAGCAGTGATGCTAGATCCACCGGGGAGCTGTTTTTT,CASSDARSTGELFF
TRBV14,many,TRBJ2-3,TRBD1,TGTGCCAGCAGCCGGACAGGGGTTACGCAGTATTTT,CASSRTGVTQYF
TRBV7-9,few,TRBJ1-1,-,TGTGCCAGCAGCCCCCAAGGGGCGACTGAAGCTTTCTTT,CASSPQGATEAFF
TRBV20-1,many,TRBJ2-1,-,TGCAGTGCTAGAGTCCAGAGCTCCTACAATGAGCAGTTCTTC,CSARVQSSYNEQFF
TRBV10-2,many,TRBJ1-5,TRBD1,TGCGCCAGCTCTGGACAGGGCAATCAGCCCCAGCATTTT,CASSGQGNQPQHF
TRBV7-6,many,TRBJ2-2,-,TGTGCCAGCAGCTTAGCGGTGGGCGGGGAGCTGTTTTTT,CASSLAVGGELFF
TRBV7-9,-,TRBJ1-4,-,TGTGCCAGCAGCCCACAGGTGGGGAATGAAAAACTGTTTTTT,CASSPQVGNEKLFF
TRBV5-4,many,TRBJ1-2,TRBD1,TGTGCCAGCAGCTTGGCCACGACAGGGGACCTATATGGCTACACCTTC,CASSLATTGDLYGYTF
TRBV20-1,many,TRBJ2-1,-,TGCAGTGCTAGGATGGCAGAACCGCAGTTCTTC,CSARMAEPQFF
TRBV6-5,few,TRBJ2-7,TRBD1,TGTGCCAGCAGTTACGGGCAGGGGGCCTCCTACGAGCAGTACTTC,CASSYGQGASYEQYF
TRBV10-3,few,TRBJ1-2,-,TGTGCCACCCTACTAGCTGACACTTACTATGGCTACACCTTC,CATLLADTYYGYTF
TRBV7-2,few,TRBJ2-1,-,TGTGCCAGCAGCTGGGGACCCTACAATGAGCAGTTCTTC,CASSWGPYNEQFF
TRBV20-1,many,TRBJ2-3,-,TGCAGTGCTAGAGGGGTCATCACAGATACGCAGTATTTT,CSARGVITDTQYF
TRBV20-1,-,TRBJ2-1,TRBD2,TGCAGTGCTAGAGTGACAGGACTAGCGGGAGGACCCGCTTACAATGAGCAGTTCTTC,CSARVTGLAGGPAYNEQFF
TRBV5-1,few,TRBJ1-1,TRBD1,TGCGCCAGCAGCCGGGACAGGGGGTCGGGGACTGAAGCTTTCTTT,CASSRDRGSGTEAFF
TRBV7-7,many,TRBJ2-7,TRBD2,TGTGCCAGCAGCCCGGGACTAGCGGGGGGCATCCTCTCCTACGAGCAGTACTTC,CASSPGLAGGILSYEQYF
TRBV10-2,many,TRBJ2-7,-,TGCGCCAGCATGTTCGACGGTCCCTACGAGCAGTACTTC,CASMFDGPYEQYF
TRBV7-7,-,TRBJ2-7,TRBD1,TGTGCCAGCAGCTTGGATTCGAAACTCGGGACAGCACATTATTACGAGCAGTACTTC,CASSLDSKLGTAHYYEQYF
TRBV5-1,many,TRBJ2-1,-,TGCGCCAGCAGCTTCAATGCCGGTGAGCAGTTCTTC,CASSFNAGEQFF
TRBV10-3,many,TRBJ1-1,-,TGTGCCATCAGTGAGCCAGGGGTCACTGAAGCTTTCTTT,CAISEPGVTEAFF
TRBV11-3,many,TRBJ2-3,-,TGTGCCAGCAGCTTAGATTGGTCAAGCACAGATACGCAGTATTTT,CASSLDWSSTDTQYF
TRBV5-1,-,TRBJ2-7,-,TGCGCCAGCAGCCTCCAGGGACTGTCAAGCTCCTACGAGCAGTACTTC,CASSLQGLSSSYEQYF
TRBV5-1,many,TRBJ1-2,-,TGCGCCAGCAGCTTGGACGGAACAGTTGGTGGCTACACCTTC,CASSLDGTVGGYTF
TRBV12-3/TRBV12-4,many,TRBJ1-6,-,TGTGCCAGCACCGCGGACGGCCTTGGACCCCTCCACTTT,CASTADGLGPLHF
TRBV15,many,TRBJ2-7,-,TGTGCCACCAGCAGAGATTGGGGAGGCACCTACGAGCAGTACTTC,CATSRDWGGTYEQYF
TRBV9,many,TRBJ2-2,-,TGTGCCAGCAGCGTAGCCGAATTGGTAACCGGGGAGCTGTTTTTT,CASSVAELVTGELFF
TRBV12-3/TRBV12-4,many,TRBJ2-7,-,TGTGCCAGCAGTTTTCGGGGTCCCCTCTCCTACGAGCAGTACTTC,CASSFRGPLSYEQYF